These T cell receptor beta chains were read from a single sample in a study of T cells in tuberculosis. The table came from immunoSEQ multiplex PCR; TCRdb's copy has only in-frame clones and leaves some out. The sample lists roughly 28,000 clones; over 85% were seen once. Input material: PBMCs. The source of these receptors is a donor between 10 and 35 years old with latent tuberculosis or without tuberculosis infection. Each CDR3 is given with its conserved first and last residue. Fields, in order: V gene, J gene, D gene, clone size, CDR3 DNA, CDR3 protein. The D gene is left open where the match is weak. Some rows mark clone size as missing; the rest say once, few, many or name a class of expanded clone.

TRBV27	TRBJ1-1	NA	once	TGTGCCAGCAGCCTAGGGGGTAACACTGAAGCTTTCTTT	CASSLGGNTEAFF
TRBV5-6	TRBJ2-1	NA	NA	TGTGCCAGCAGCTTGACAGGGCACAATGAGCAGTTCTTC	CASSLTGHNEQFF
TRBV28	TRBJ2-7	TRBD2	NA	TGTGCCAGCACCTTTATAGCTAGCGGGGGGGCCTACGAGCAGTACTTC	CASTFIASGGAYEQYF
TRBV6-6	TRBJ2-3	TRBD2	NA	TGTGCCAGCAGCCCACTAGCGGGGGGACGCACAGATACGCAGTATTTT	CASSPLAGGRTDTQYF
TRBV4-1	TRBJ1-3	NA	NA	TGCGCCAGCAGCCAACAGGCAGGCCTCTCTGGAAACACCATATATTTT	CASSQQAGLSGNTIYF
TRBV2	TRBJ2-1	TRBD2	NA	TGTGCCAGCACGCCGGGAGGCTCTTATGAGCAGTTCTTC	CASTPGGSYEQFF
TRBV6-1	TRBJ1-6	NA	NA	TGTGCCAGCAGTGACACAGGAGACCCTGGATATTCACCCCTCCACTTT	CASSDTGDPGYSPLHF
TRBV6-1	TRBJ2-7	NA	NA	TGTGCCAGCAGTGAAGGAGGGACCTACGAGCAGTACTTC	CASSEGGTYEQYF
TRBV7-3	TRBJ2-1	TRBD1	NA	TGTGCCAGCAGCTTATTGGGGACAGATATAAATGAGCAGTTCTTC	CASSLLGTDINEQFF
TRBV27	TRBJ2-5	NA	NA	TGTGCCAGCAGCCTGGGCCCGGGGGAGACCCAGTACTTC	CASSLGPGETQYF
TRBV6-5	TRBJ2-7	NA	NA	TGTGCCAGCAGACAGTACTACGAGCAGTACTTC	CASRQYYEQYF
TRBV13	TRBJ2-2	TRBD1	NA	TGTGCCAGCAGCCGACAGGGAAGGTACACCGGGGAGCTGTTTTTT	CASSRQGRYTGELFF
TRBV25-1	TRBJ1-1	NA	NA	TGTGCCAGCAGTCTGAGTCGGGGTGAAGCTTTCTTT	CASSLSRGEAFF
TRBV6-4	TRBJ2-1	TRBD1	NA	TGTGCCAGCAGTGATGGAACAGGGGGGAACAATGAGCAGTTCTTC	CASSDGTGGNNEQFF
TRBV2	TRBJ1-4	NA	NA	TGTGCCAGCAGTACCGGAGGGGCTAGAAATGAAAAACTGTTTTTT	CASSTGGARNEKLFF
TRBV4-1	TRBJ2-7	NA	NA	TGCGCCAGCAGCCAATTAACAGCAAGCGGCGAGCAGTACTTC	CASSQLTASGEQYF
TRBV7-2	TRBJ1-2	TRBD1	NA	TGTGCCAGCAGCCTCCAGACAGGGGGAGGCTACACCTTC	CASSLQTGGGYTF
TRBV23-1	TRBJ1-1	NA	NA	TGCGCCAGCAGTCAATCTAGCCCAGGAGGAAACACTGAAGCTTTCTTT	CASSQSSPGGNTEAFF
TRBV7-9	TRBJ2-1	TRBD2	NA	TGTGCCAGCAGTTTTAGCGGGGGGGCCTTCTACAATGAGCAGTTCTTC	CASSFSGGAFYNEQFF
TRBV7-2	TRBJ1-2	NA	NA	TGTGCCAGCAGCTCTCCCCGAGGGAACCGGGGCTATGGCTACACCTTC	CASSSPRGNRGYGYTF
TRBV28	TRBJ1-5	NA	NA	TGTGCCAGCAGTTTTACAGAAACGACGATCAATCAGCCCCAGCATTTT	CASSFTETTINQPQHF
TRBV27	TRBJ2-7	TRBD1	NA	TGTGCCAGCAGTCCGACAGGGGTCGAGCAGTACTTC	CASSPTGVEQYF
TRBV2	TRBJ2-2	TRBD1	NA	TGTGCCAGCAGTCAAGACAGGGGCGACACCGGGGAGCTGTTTTTT	CASSQDRGDTGELFF
TRBV10-3	TRBJ2-7	TRBD1	NA	TGTGCCATCAGTGAGTCATCCATTGGACAGGGGTCGGCCTACGAGCAGTACTTC	CAISESSIGQGSAYEQYF
TRBV7-6	TRBJ2-1	TRBD2	NA	TGTGCCAGCAGCTTAGTGACTAGCGGACTCAATGAGCAGTTCTTC	CASSLVTSGLNEQFF
TRBV7-8	TRBJ2-6	TRBD1	NA	TGTGCCAGCAGCTTAGGACAGGGCTCTGGGGCCAACGTCCTGACTTTC	CASSLGQGSGANVLTF
TRBV19	TRBJ2-2	NA	once	TGTGCCAGTAATATTTATGGGAGAACCGGGGAGCTGTTTTTT	CASNIYGRTGELFF
TRBV6-1	TRBJ1-2	TRBD1	NA	TGTGCCAGCAGTGAGGGACAGGGGGCCTATGGCTACACCTTC	CASSEGQGAYGYTF
TRBV30	TRBJ1-4	NA	once	TGTGCCTGGAGTCCCGGACAGAGTTATAAACTGTTTTTT	CAWSPGQSYKLFF
TRBV27	TRBJ2-1	TRBD2	NA	TGTGCCAGCACTGACTCAGGACTAGCGGGATGGGGTGAGCAGTTCTTC	CASTDSGLAGWGEQFF
TRBV28	TRBJ2-7	NA	NA	TGTGCCAGCAGTCCTCCGGAGCGATACGAGCAGTACTTC	CASSPPERYEQYF
TRBV5-1	TRBJ2-1	NA	NA	TGCGCCAGCACCCTTGGTGGCGAGCAGTTCTTC	CASTLGGEQFF
TRBV5-1	TRBJ2-1	NA	once	TGCGCCAGCAGCTTGGAGGCAGGGTGGAATAAGCAGTTCTTC	CASSLEAGWNKQFF
TRBV28	TRBJ2-6	TRBD2	NA	TGTGCCATCCTCGGGACTAGCGGCTCTGGGGCCAACGTCCTGACTTTC	CAILGTSGSGANVLTF
TRBV19	TRBJ1-1	NA	NA	TGTGCCAGTAGGCGCGTTCCGAACACTGAAGCTTTCTTT	CASRRVPNTEAFF
TRBV20-1	TRBJ1-1	NA	NA	TGCAGTGCCCCAACAAACACTGAAGCTTTCTTT	CSAPTNTEAFF
TRBV5-6	TRBJ2-7	NA	NA	TGTGCCAGCAGCTTCGGGACAACCTACGAGCAGTACTTC	CASSFGTTYEQYF
TRBV15	TRBJ2-3	TRBD2	NA	TGTGCCACCAGCAGAGATCTAGCGGGGGGGGATACGCAGTATTTT	CATSRDLAGGDTQYF
TRBV19	TRBJ2-3	TRBD2	once	TGTGCCAGTAGTATGGGACTAGCGGGGGGAACAGATACGCAGTATTTT	CASSMGLAGGTDTQYF
TRBV28	TRBJ2-7	TRBD1	NA	TGTGCCAGCAGCCCACCTATTAGGGACAGGGGCGGAAATAGGCAGTACTTC	CASSPPIRDRGGNRQYF
TRBV2	TRBJ2-3	NA	NA	TGTGCCAGCAGACCGGGTGCAGATACGCAGTATTTT	CASRPGADTQYF
TRBV7-2	TRBJ2-7	TRBD2	NA	TGTGCCAGCAGCTTAGGGACTAGCATCTCCTACGAGCAGTACTTC	CASSLGTSISYEQYF
TRBV7-8	TRBJ2-1	TRBD1	NA	TGTGCCAGCAGCCCTGGGACAGGGCATGAGCAGTTCTTC	CASSPGTGHEQFF
TRBV11-2	TRBJ1-4	TRBD1	once	TGTGCCAGCAGCCAAAAGCAGGGGGTCAATGAAAAACTGTTTTTT	CASSQKQGVNEKLFF
TRBV28	TRBJ2-7	NA	NA	TGTGCCAGCAGTTCCGTAGCGGACTCGTACGAGCAGTACTTC	CASSSVADSYEQYF
TRBV11-2	TRBJ1-2	NA	once	TGTGCCAGCAGCCACTCGGGTTTATCTACCTTC	CASSHSGLSTF
TRBV2	TRBJ1-1	NA	once	TGTGCCAGCAGTGAACACAGGACAGATTACACTGAAGCTTTCTTT	CASSEHRTDYTEAFF
TRBV7-6	TRBJ2-2	NA	once	TGTGCCAGCAGCCAAACTACCACGAGCGAGAACACCGGGGAGCTGTTTTTT	CASSQTTTSENTGELFF
TRBV2	TRBJ2-3	NA	once	TGTGCCAGCAAGACAGATAGCACAGATACGCAGTATTTT	CASKTDSTDTQYF